This TCR beta chain was identified in a study of T-cell memory formation after mild COVID-19. Study outcomes and limitations: Pre-infection memory already had some responding clones, implying cross-reactive memory joined. Whereas later expanders leaned CD4+, clones contracting day 15 to 85 showed a balanced CD4/CD8 makeup.

V was clipped by 5 bases and J by 5 bases; unmatched bases: 8. The CDR3 runs 14 residues. Germline assignment: CDR1 SGHVS and CDR2 FQNEAQ. This clonotype was detected many times. The antigen is unknown. A 5'RACE reaction primed in the constant segment made cDNA libraries of TCR alpha and TCR beta, and these carried sample barcodes and UMIs. TCRdb called the 5' RACE reads again in MiXCR, with one record for every CDR3 protein. The sample lists about 200,000 distinct CDR3 sequences; 16% were seen once. This receptor was identified in an adult woman who had mild COVID-19 (a few samples of this study predate the infection). Cell type and time point are not known. The sequenced sample consisted of PBMCs or a T cell subset sorted from them (not recorded which). The chain combines TRBV7-8 with TRBJ2-5; 7 bases are a match to TRBD1. The CDR3 nucleotides read TGTGCCAGCAGCCCTGGGGGCAGGGGGGAGACCCAGTACTTC. This sequence encodes CASSPGGRGETQYF.